The clone carrying this T cell receptor (beta chain) has more than one count but fewer than ten. Antigen: not known. This sample is drawn from a study of CD8+ T cells in alopecia areata. Study-wide background: Scoring of severity for treated patients was based on percentage of affected scalp area. Notes on the study in general: A great number of expanded lesional clones endured in scalp and blood during tofacitinib.

The treatment here: oral pan-JAK inhibitor, 5-10 mg twice daily. Lesional scalp punch biopsies and peripheral blood came from alopecia areata patients. The length of the CDR3 is 14 residues. V was cut by 3 bases and J by 1 base, with 10 bases left in between. Germline V gene lookup returns CDR1 MNHEY and CDR2 SVGAGI. Extracted RNA was reverse transcribed, and the resulting cDNA served as sequencing template. Using immunoSEQ multiplex PCR, the repertoire was profiled, and TCRdb retains in-frame clones only, with some absent. This table holds 60,000 to 90,000 clones, 60% to 70% found once. The source is a human donor with alopecia areata. The sequenced sample was CD8+ T cells sorted from blood, obtained at week 24, from a patient treated with tofacitinib. The J gene is TRBJ2-7, the V gene TRBV6-5; unclear D gene. CDR3 nucleotides: TGTGCCAGCAGTTATCGCGGCGGTTCCTACGAGCAGTACTTC. Its translation is CASSYRGGSYEQYF.